The rows below give T cell receptor beta chains drawn from one sample of a study of tumor and adjacent non-tumor tissue in lung cancer. TCRdb passed the multiplex PCR reads through MiXCR, listing each CDR3 protein once. Altogether about 76,000 distinct CDR3 sequences are present, roughly 70% being singletons, with the ten largest covering 10% to 15%. Sequenced sample: lung tumor tissue. The receptors were gathered from a woman in her seventies with non-small cell lung cancer. CDR3s include the opening cysteine and the closing phenylalanine or tryptophan. The D gene is left open where the match is weak. For some rows the clone size is stated as once, few or many, or as a class when expanded; others skip it.

cdr3_aa: CTSSPRTGSAYGYTF
cdr3_nt: TGTACCAGCAGCCCCCGGACTGGCAGCGCCTATGGCTACACCTTC
d_call: -
v_call: TRBV7-8
j_call: TRBJ1-2
clone_size: -

cdr3_aa: CASSASTAINEKLFF
cdr3_nt: TGTGCCAGCAGTGCTTCGACAGCAATTAATGAAAAACTGTTTTTT
d_call: -
v_call: TRBV9
j_call: TRBJ1-4
clone_size: -

cdr3_aa: CASSLGMRRYRQYF
cdr3_nt: TGTGCCAGCAGCTTGGGAATGAGGAGATATAGGCAGTATTTT
d_call: -
v_call: TRBV5-6
j_call: TRBJ2-3
clone_size: -

cdr3_aa: CAIRPTNTGELFF
cdr3_nt: TGTGCCATTAGACCAACGAACACCGGGGAGCTGTTTTTT
d_call: -
v_call: TRBV28
j_call: TRBJ2-2
clone_size: many

cdr3_aa: CSASPASGLGEETQYF
cdr3_nt: TGCAGTGCTAGCCCGGCTAGCGGGCTTGGGGAGGAGACCCAGTACTTC
d_call: TRBD2
v_call: TRBV20-1
j_call: TRBJ2-5
clone_size: -

cdr3_aa: CASRGATLRAGEQYF
cdr3_nt: TGTGCCAGCAGGGGGGCTACGCTGCGGGCTGGCGAGCAGTACTTC
d_call: -
v_call: TRBV6-2/TRBV6-3
j_call: TRBJ2-7
clone_size: -

cdr3_aa: CVSSEWRDRDTEAFF
cdr3_nt: TGTGTCAGCAGTGAATGGCGGGACAGGGACACTGAAGCTTTCTTT
d_call: TRBD1
v_call: TRBV2
j_call: TRBJ1-1
clone_size: few

cdr3_aa: CASSLHQSTPNTGELFF
cdr3_nt: TGTGCCAGTAGCCTCCATCAATCGACACCGAACACCGGGGAGCTGTTTTTT
d_call: -
v_call: TRBV11-3
j_call: TRBJ2-2
clone_size: -

cdr3_aa: CASSWGTSRTGEQYF
cdr3_nt: TGCGCCAGCAGCTGGGGGACTAGCAGGACTGGCGAGCAGTACTTC
d_call: TRBD2
v_call: TRBV10-2
j_call: TRBJ2-7
clone_size: -

cdr3_aa: CTSSEGTGANVPTF
cdr3_nt: TGTACCAGCAGTGAGGGGACTGGGGCCAACGTCCCGACTTTC
d_call: -
v_call: TRBV6-1
j_call: TRBJ2-6
clone_size: -

cdr3_aa: CVISRQGGNQETQYF
cdr3_nt: TGTGTCATCAGTCGACAGGGTGGGAACCAGGAGACCCAGTACTTC
d_call: TRBD1
v_call: TRBV10-3
j_call: TRBJ2-5
clone_size: -

cdr3_aa: CASSLYSALYNEQFF
cdr3_nt: TGTGCCAGCAGCTTATATAGCGCTCTTTACAATGAGCAGTTCTTC
d_call: -
v_call: TRBV7-3
j_call: TRBJ2-1
clone_size: -

cdr3_aa: CASIDRDGTGELSF
cdr3_nt: TGCGCCAGCATCGACAGGGACGGGACCGGGGAGCTGTCTTTT
d_call: TRBD1
v_call: TRBV6-2/TRBV6-3
j_call: TRBJ2-2
clone_size: -

cdr3_aa: CASSDISGGPDEQFF
cdr3_nt: TGTGCCAGCAGTGACATATCAGGCGGCCCCGATGAGCAGTTCTTC
d_call: -
v_call: TRBV6-1
j_call: TRBJ2-1
clone_size: -

cdr3_aa: CASSLNSATNEKLFF
cdr3_nt: TGCGCCAGCAGCCTAAACAGTGCAACTAATGAAAAACTGTTTTTT
d_call: -
v_call: TRBV5-1
j_call: TRBJ1-4
clone_size: many

cdr3_aa: CAISLTPSGRNNGKLFF
cdr3_nt: TGTGCCATCAGCTTAACCCCTAGCGGGAGGAACAACGGGAAGCTGTTTTTT
d_call: TRBD2
v_call: TRBV7-3
j_call: TRBJ2-2
clone_size: -

cdr3_aa: CASSSRDRYNERFF
cdr3_nt: TGTGCCAGCAGTTCCCGGGACAGGTACAATGAGCGGTTCTTC
d_call: TRBD1
v_call: TRBV12-3/TRBV12-4
j_call: TRBJ2-1
clone_size: -

cdr3_aa: CASSRVSSGNTIYF
cdr3_nt: TGTGCCAGCAGCCGCGTCAGCTCTGGAAACACCATATATTTT
d_call: -
v_call: TRBV28
j_call: TRBJ1-3
clone_size: many

cdr3_aa: CASRTQVAGSSEQYF
cdr3_nt: TGCGCCAGCAGGACACAAGTAGCGGGATCCTCCGAGCAGTACTTC
d_call: TRBD2
v_call: TRBV5-1
j_call: TRBJ2-7
clone_size: few

cdr3_aa: CAIKVDRGTNEQFF
cdr3_nt: TGTGCCATCAAAGTGGACAGGGGAACCAATGAACAGTTCTTC
d_call: TRBD1
v_call: TRBV10-3
j_call: TRBJ2-1
clone_size: -

cdr3_aa: CASSEVKDLGYTF
cdr3_nt: TGTGCCAGCAGTGAAGTGAAAGATCTTGGCTACACCTTC
d_call: -
v_call: TRBV6-1
j_call: TRBJ1-2
clone_size: -

cdr3_aa: CASSGGDSLNTEAFF
cdr3_nt: TGTGCCAGCAGTGGCGGGGACAGCTTGAACACTGAAGCTTTCTTT
d_call: TRBD1
v_call: TRBV28
j_call: TRBJ1-1
clone_size: many